The T cell receptor beta chain under discussion was sequenced for a study of post-analysis software for immune sequencing data. Study overall: Recorded disease courses covered relapsing-remitting, secondary progressive and progressive-relapsing multiple sclerosis. Some patients had no subtype annotation.

This clonotype was counted only a few times. What it recognizes is unknown. Findings and limits, study-wide: Patients showed TRBV5-6, TRBV5-1 and TRBV20-1 among about five TRBV segments more frequent than in controls. Significantly lower normalized Chao1 diversity was seen in multiple sclerosis patients than in controls.

Every TCR beta cDNA library bore unique molecular identifiers. Hundreds of thousands of cDNA molecules came from around 1 to 9.1 million T cells. TCRdb re-called the PCR reads with MiXCR, one entry per CDR3 protein. The repertoire includes more than 350,000 distinct CDR3 sequences, approximately 39% of them detected once, and under 9% sits in the top ten. The CDR3 is 16 amino acids. Looked up from germline, CDR1 is SGHRS and CDR2 is YFSETQ. V was pared by 0 bases and J by 2 bases, with 15 bases between. This receptor was obtained from a girl aged 2 to 10 with multiple sclerosis. The specimen was blood. This sequence joins TRBV5-1 and TRBJ2-7, with D perhaps TRBD2 (5 bases). CDR3 nucleotides: TGCGCCAGCAGCTTGGGGCCCCAGCGGTTTACCTACGAGCAGTACTTC. Its protein product is CASSLGPQRFTYEQYF.